This T cell receptor beta chain was identified during a study of CD8 T cells in Susac syndrome. Study results and limitations: Regarding the TCR sequencing and HLA analysis, the study admitted that a relatively small number of individuals were involved.

RNA in amounts of 0.5 to 1 ug was reverse transcribed with random hexamers. A single record per CDR3 protein comes from TCRdb applying MiXCR to the immunoSEQ multiplex PCR reads. The sample contains approximately 46,000 distinct CDR3 sequences, roughly 92% of which appear only once. Remarks on this clonotype: The target antigen is unknown.

The sequenced sample consisted of CD8+ T cells from PBMCs. The TCR sequence derives from a human donor in good health.

The CDR3 coding sequence is TGTGCCAGCAGCTCCCGAAGGTCGGGGGCGATCGAGCAGTACTTC. Translation: CASSSRRSGAIEQYF. This chain connects TRBV7-2 to TRBJ2-7; D possibly uses TRBD1 or TRBD2 (6 bases each). This CDR3 spans 15 amino acids. With 4 bases removed from V and 6 bases from J, the gap between germline ends came to 19 bases. Germline V lookup: CDR1 SGHTA, CDR2 FQGNSA.